The clone carrying this T cell receptor (beta chain) was counted between two and nine times. The antigen is undetermined. General study results and limits: Tumor-infiltrating Treg TCR alpha and beta sequences overlapped most with tumor naive CD4+ T cells, then blood naive.

Looked up from germline, CDR1 is SEHNR and CDR2 is FQNEAQ (reference sequence). V shed 5 bases and J 5 bases; nucleotides not matched to a gene: 6. The CDR3 loop spans 14 amino acids. Naive CD4+ T cells were purified with Tregs depleted by CD25. After constant-region reverse-primer amplification, full-length variable regions underwent semi-nested PCR with Nested Universal Primer A. Each CDR3 protein is one row after TCRdb ran MiXCR on the 5' RACE reads. The table has approximately 31,000 distinct CDR3 sequences, roughly 24% seen once. The chain couples TRBV7-9 to TRBJ2-5; 9 nucleotides match TRBD1. The sequence was obtained from a female donor with breast cancer. The sequencing input was naive CD4+ T cells sorted from a lymph node. The sample's subset: naive CD4+ T cells, CD4+CD45RA+CD25-. The CDR3 loop reads CASSATGGRETQYF. CDR3 sequence (DNA): TGTGCCAGCAGCGCCACAGGGGGCCGGGAGACCCAGTACTTC.